This entry concerns a single T cell receptor beta chain. Its cognate antigen is unknown. This sample was included in a study of OX40 agonist ivuxolimab in advanced cancers. Findings and limits, study-wide: Clonal expansion in partial responders at 0.1-3.0 mg/kg ranked among the lowest.

Assay: immunoSEQ multiplex PCR; the TCRdb copy retains only in-frame clones and omits some. The sample carries about 71,000 clones, 94% recorded once. The CDR3 loop spans 14 amino acids. V trimming: 5 bases; J trimming: 7 bases; junction bases outside the gene matches: 6. The germline V gene has CDR1 MNHEY and CDR2 SMNVEV (reference sequence). Sampled blood was obtained at baseline, cycle 4 day 1, and cycle 7 day 1. This chain links TRBV27 with TRBJ2-2, with 8 nucleotides matching TRBD1. Source: CD4+ or CD8+ T cells sorted from blood, taken in a trial of the OX40 agonist ivuxolimab. The TCR originated in an adult with an advanced solid tumor such as melanoma, head and neck, liver or kidney cancer. Written as DNA, the CDR3 is TGTGCCAGCAGTCCTCGACAGGGGCACGGGGAGCTGTTTTTT. The encoded protein is CASSPRQGHGELFF.